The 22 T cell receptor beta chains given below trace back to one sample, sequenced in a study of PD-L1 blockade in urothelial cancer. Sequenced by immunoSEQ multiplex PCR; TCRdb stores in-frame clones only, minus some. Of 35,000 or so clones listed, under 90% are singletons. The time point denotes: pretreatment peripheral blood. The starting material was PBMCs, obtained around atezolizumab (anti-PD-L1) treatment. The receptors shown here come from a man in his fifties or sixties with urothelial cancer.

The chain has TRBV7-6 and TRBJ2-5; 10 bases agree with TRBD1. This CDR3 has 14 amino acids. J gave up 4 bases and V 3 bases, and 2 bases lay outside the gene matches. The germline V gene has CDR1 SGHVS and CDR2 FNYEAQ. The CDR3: CASSLTGGRETQYF. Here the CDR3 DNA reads TGTGCCAGCAGCTTGACAGGGGGCCGAGAGACCCAGTACTTC.

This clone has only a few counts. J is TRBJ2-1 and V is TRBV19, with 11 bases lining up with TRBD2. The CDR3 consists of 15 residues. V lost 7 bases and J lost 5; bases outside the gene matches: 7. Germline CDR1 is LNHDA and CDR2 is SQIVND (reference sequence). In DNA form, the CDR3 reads TGTGCCAGTAACCTAGGACTAGCGGGCAACAATGAGCAGTTCTTC. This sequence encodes CASNLGLAGNNEQFF.

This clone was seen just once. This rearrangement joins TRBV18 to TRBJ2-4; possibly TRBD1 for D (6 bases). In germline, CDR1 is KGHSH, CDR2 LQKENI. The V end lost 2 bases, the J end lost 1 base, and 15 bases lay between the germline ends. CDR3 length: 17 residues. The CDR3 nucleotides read TGTGCCAGCTCACCAAGGGCCCAGGGGCTTGCCAAAAACATTCAGTACTTC. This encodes CASSPRAQGLAKNIQYF.

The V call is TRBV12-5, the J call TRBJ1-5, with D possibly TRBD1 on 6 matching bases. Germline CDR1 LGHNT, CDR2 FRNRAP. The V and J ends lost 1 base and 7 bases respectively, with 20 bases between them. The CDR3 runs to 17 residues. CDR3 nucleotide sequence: TGTGCTAGTGGTTTGGGATTCAGGGGAGTTAAGTGGCAGCCCCAGCATTTT. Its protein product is CASGLGFRGVKWQPQHF.

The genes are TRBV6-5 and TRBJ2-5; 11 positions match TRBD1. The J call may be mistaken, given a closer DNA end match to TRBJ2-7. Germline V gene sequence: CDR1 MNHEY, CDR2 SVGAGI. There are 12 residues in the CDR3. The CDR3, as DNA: TGTGCTACGGGACAGGGGGCCTACGAGCAGTACTTC. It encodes CATGQGAYEQYF.

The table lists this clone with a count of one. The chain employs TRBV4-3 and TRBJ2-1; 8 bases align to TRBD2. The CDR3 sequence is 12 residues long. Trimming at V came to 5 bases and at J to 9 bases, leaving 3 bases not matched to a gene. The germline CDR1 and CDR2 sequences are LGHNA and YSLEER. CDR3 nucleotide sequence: TGCGCCAGCAGCGGCGGGAGGTCTGAGCAGTTCTTC. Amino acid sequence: CASSGGRSEQFF.

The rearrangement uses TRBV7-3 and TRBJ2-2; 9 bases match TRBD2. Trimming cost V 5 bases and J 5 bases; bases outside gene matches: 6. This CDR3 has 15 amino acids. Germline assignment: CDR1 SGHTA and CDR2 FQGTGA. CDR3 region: CASSPGTSRTGELFF. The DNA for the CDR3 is TGTGCCAGCAGCCCAGGGACTAGCCGAACCGGGGAGCTGTTTTTT.

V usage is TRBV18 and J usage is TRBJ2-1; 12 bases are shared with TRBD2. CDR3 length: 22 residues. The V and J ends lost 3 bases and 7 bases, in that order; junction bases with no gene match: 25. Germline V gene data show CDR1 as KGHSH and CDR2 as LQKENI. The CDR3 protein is CASSPLQGSIQPTSGSGNEQFF. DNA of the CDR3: TGTGCCAGCTCACCCCTACAGGGATCTATCCAACCGACTAGCGGGAGTGGGAATGAGCAGTTCTTC.

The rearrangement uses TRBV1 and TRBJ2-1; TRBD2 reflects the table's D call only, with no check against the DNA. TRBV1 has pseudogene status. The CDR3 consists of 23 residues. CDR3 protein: CTSSQGDPRSPIPREGRNNEQFF. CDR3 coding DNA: TGCACCAGCAGCCAAGGAGACCCCCGGAGCCCCATCCCGCGGGAGGGCCGTAACAATGAGCAGTTCTTC.

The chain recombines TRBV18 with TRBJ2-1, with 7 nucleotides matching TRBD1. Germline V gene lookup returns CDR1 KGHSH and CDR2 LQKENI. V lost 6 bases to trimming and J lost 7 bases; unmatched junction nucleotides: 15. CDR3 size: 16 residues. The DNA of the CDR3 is TGTGCCAGCTCCCGCTACGGACAGGCCGGTGGGAATGAGCAGTTCTTC. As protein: CASSRYGQAGGNEQFF. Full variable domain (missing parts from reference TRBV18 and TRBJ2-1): NAGVMQNPRHLVRRRGQEARLRCSPMKGHSHVYWYRQLPEEGLKFMVYLQKENIIDESGMPKERFSAEFPKEGPSILRIQQVVRGDSAAYFCASSRYGQAGGNEQFFGPGTRLTVL.

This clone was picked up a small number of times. The CDR3 DNA reads TGTGCCAGCAGTTCGACTAGCGGGGGACCGAGAGAGCAGTTCTTC. Translating it yields CASSSTSGGPREQFF. The rearrangement joins TRBV7-9 to TRBJ2-1; 12 nucleotides align to TRBD2. Germline CDR1 and CDR2: SEHNR and FQNEAQ (reference sequence). The junction had 10 bases not matched to a gene; V was cut back by 6 bases and J by 10 bases. The CDR3 consists of 15 residues. The variable domain in full, completed from reference TRBV7-9 and TRBJ2-1, reads DTGVSQNPRHKITKRGQNVTFRCDPISEHNRLYWYRQTLGQGPEFLTYFQNEAQLEKSRLLSDRFSAERPKGSFSTLEIQRTEQGDSAMYLCASSSTSGGPREQFFGPGTRLTVL.

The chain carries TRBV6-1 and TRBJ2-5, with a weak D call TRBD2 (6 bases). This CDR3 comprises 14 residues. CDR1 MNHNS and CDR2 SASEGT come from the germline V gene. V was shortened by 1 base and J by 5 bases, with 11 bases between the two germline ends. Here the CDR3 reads CASSEDWGVETQYF. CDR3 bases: TGTGCCAGCAGTGAAGACTGGGGGGTTGAGACCCAGTACTTC.

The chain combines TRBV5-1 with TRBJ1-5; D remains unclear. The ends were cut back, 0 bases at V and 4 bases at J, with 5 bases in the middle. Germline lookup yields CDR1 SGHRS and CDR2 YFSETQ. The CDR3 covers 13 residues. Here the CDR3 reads CASSLGENQPQHF. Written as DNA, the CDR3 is TGCGCCAGCAGCTTGGGGGAGAATCAGCCCCAGCATTTT.

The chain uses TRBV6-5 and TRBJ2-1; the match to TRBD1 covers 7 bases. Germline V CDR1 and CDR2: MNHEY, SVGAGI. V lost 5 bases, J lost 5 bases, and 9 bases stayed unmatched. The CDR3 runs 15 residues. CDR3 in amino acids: CASSNVRQGNNEQFF. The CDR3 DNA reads TGTGCCAGCAGTAACGTCCGACAGGGAAACAATGAGCAGTTCTTC.

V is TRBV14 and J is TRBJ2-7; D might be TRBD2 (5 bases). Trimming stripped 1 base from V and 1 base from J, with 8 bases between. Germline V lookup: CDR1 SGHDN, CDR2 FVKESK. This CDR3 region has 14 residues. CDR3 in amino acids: CASSQGRASYEQYF. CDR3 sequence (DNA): TGTGCCAGCAGCCAAGGGCGGGCGTCCTACGAGCAGTACTTC.

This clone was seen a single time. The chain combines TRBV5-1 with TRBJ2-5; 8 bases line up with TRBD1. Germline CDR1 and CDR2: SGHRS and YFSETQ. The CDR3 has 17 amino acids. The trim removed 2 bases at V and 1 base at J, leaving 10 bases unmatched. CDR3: CASSFRGQVLGQETQYF. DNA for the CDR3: TGCGCCAGCAGCTTTAGGGGACAGGTCCTGGGCCAAGAGACCCAGTACTTC.

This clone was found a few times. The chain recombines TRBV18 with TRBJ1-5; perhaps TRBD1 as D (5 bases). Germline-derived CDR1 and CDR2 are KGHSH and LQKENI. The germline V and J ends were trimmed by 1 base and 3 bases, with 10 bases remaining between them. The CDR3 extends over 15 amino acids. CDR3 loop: CASSPREGINQPQHF. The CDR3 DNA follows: TGTGCCAGCTCACCACGGGAGGGGATCAATCAGCCCCAGCATTTT.

The CDR3 nucleotides are TGTGCCACCTGGGACAGCGATAACTATGGCTACACCTTC. This translates into CATWDSDNYGYTF. This chain links TRBV19 with TRBJ1-2; 7 nucleotides line up with TRBD1. The germline V gene encodes CDR1 LNHDA and CDR2 SQIVND (reference sequence). With 10 bases clipped from V and 1 base from J, the junction kept 6 bases outside the gene matches. The CDR3 has 13 residues.

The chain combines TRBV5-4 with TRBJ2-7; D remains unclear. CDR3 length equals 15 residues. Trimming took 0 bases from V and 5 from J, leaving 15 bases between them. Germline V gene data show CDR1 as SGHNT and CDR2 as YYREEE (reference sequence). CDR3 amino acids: CASSLEVADWNEQYF. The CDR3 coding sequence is TGTGCCAGCAGCTTGGAGGTGGCAGACTGGAACGAGCAGTACTTC.

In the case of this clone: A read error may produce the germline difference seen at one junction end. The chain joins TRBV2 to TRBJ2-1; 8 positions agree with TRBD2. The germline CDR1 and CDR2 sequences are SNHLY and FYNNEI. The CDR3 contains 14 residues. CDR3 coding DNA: TGTGCCAGCAGAGAAGGACTAGCAGTAAGGGAGCAGTTCTTC. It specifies CASREGLAVREQFF. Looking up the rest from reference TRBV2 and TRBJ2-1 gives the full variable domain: EPEVTQTPSHQVTQMGQEVILRCVPISNHLYFYWYRQILGQKVEFLVSFYNNEISEKSEIFDDQFSVERPDGSNFTLKIRSTKLEDSAMYFCASREGLAVREQFFGPGTRLTVL.

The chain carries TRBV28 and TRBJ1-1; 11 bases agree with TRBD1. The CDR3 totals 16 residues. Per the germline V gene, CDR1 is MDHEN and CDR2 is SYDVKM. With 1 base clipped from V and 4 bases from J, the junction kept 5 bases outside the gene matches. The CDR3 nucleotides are TGTGCCAGCAGTTTATACGCCGGGACAGGGGGCACTGAAGCTTTCTTT. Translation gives CASSLYAGTGGTEAFF.

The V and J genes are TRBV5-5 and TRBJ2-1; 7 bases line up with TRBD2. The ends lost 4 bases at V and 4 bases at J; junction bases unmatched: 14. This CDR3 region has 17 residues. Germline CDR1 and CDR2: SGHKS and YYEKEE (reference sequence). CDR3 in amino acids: CASSPHRGLAAYNEQFF. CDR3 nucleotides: TGTGCCAGCAGCCCCCACCGCGGGCTAGCGGCATACAATGAGCAGTTCTTC.